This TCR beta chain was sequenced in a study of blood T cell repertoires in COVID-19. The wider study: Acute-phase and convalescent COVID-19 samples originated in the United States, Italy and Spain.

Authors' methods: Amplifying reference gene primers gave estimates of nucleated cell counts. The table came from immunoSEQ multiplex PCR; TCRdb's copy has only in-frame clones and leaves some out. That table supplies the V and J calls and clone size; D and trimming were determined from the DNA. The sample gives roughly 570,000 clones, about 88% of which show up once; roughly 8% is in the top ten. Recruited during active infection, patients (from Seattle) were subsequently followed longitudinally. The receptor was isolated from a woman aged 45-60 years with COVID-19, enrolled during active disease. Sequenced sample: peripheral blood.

For the CDR3, the DNA is TGTGCCAGCAGTTTCCTGACGGGAGGGGGTGAAAAACTGTTTTTT. This gives the protein CASSFLTGGGEKLFF. This chain links TRBV28 with TRBJ1-4; a weak D match, TRBD1 (6 bases). Trimming cost V 3 bases and J 7 bases, with 15 bases left between them. CDR3 length: 15 residues. Per germline, CDR1 MDHEN and CDR2 SYDVKM. The complete variable domain, with remaining parts taken from reference TRBV28 and TRBJ1-4, reads DVKVTQSSRYLVKRTGEKVFLECVQDMDHENMFWYRQDPGLGLRLIYFSYDVKMKEKGDIPEGYSVSREKKERFSLILESASTNQTSMYLCASSFLTGGGEKLFFGSGTQLSVL.